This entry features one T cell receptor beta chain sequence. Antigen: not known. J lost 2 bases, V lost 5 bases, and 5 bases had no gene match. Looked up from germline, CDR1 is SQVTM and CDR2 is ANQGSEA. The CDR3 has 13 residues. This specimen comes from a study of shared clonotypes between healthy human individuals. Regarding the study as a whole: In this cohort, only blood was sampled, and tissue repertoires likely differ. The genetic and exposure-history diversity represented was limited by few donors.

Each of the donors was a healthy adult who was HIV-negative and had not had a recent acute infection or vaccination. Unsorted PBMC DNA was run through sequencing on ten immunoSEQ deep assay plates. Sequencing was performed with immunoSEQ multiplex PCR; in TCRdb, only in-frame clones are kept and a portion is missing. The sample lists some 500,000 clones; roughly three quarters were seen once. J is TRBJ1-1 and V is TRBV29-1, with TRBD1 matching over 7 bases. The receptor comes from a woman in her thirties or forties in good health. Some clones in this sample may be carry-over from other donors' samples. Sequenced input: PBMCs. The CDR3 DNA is TGCAGCGTTCTACGACAGGGAAACACTGAAGCTTTCTTT. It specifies CSVLRQGNTEAFF.